The TCR beta chain under discussion was sequenced for a study of memory CD4+ T cells and cytomegalovirus serostatus. With V trimmed by 4 bases and J by 9 bases, 11 bases remained unmatched. Germline CDR1 MDHEN, CDR2 SYDVKM. CDR3 size: 15 residues. Single viable CD3+CD4+CD8-CD45RO+ cells were sorted as the memory CD4+ T cells. The study's findings and limits: The CMV-associated TCR signature appears largely within the CD4+ memory repertoire.

Produced via immunoSEQ multiplex PCR; TCRdb's table is partial and in-frame only. The sample holds around 54,000 clones, about 70% seen once. Comment on this clone: No antigen is known for it.

This TCR derives from an adult in good health and CMV-seropositive. The sequencing sample was made of memory CD4+ T cells from blood. This chain joins TRBV28 and TRBJ1-5; TRBD1 matches at 8 bases. The CDR3 nucleotides are TGTGCCAGCAGTTCATCCGGGACAGGCTTTGGGCCCCAGCATTTT. This sequence encodes CASSSSGTGFGPQHF.